This record looks at one T cell receptor (beta chain) sequence and its context. This sample stems from a study of blood T cell repertoires in COVID-19. In the study overall: COVID-19 samples from acute and convalescent phases originated in the United States, Italy and Spain. T cells, B-cell-depleted T cells, or PBMCs supplied cDNA or gDNA.

This CDR3 has 13 residues. Looked up from germline, CDR1 is LGHDT and CDR2 is YNNKEL (reference sequence). The V end was cut by 1 base, the J end by 6 bases, with 9 bases between. Generated by immunoSEQ multiplex PCR, the TCRdb table keeps only in-frame clones and is missing some. The sample has approximately 100,000 clones; approximately 89% are singletons. V gene TRBV3-1 (or the pseudogene TRBV3-2) combines with J gene TRBJ1-1; no clear D. The TCR was taken from a woman aged 80 or over in a cohort sampled during active COVID-19. Sequenced sample: peripheral blood. CDR3 in DNA: TGTGCCAGCAGCCAAGCAGATTTGTCTGAAGCTTTCTTT. This translates into CASSQADLSEAFF.